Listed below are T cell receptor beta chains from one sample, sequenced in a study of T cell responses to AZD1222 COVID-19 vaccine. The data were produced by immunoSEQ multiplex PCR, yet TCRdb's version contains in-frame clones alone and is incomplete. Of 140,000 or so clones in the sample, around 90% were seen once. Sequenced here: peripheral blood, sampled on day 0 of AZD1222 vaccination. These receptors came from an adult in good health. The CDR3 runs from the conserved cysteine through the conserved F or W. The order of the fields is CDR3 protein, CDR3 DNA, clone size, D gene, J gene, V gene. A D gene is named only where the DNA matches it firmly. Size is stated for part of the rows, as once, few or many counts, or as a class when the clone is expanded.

CDR3 protein: CASSLAGWTTVEAFF
CDR3 DNA: TGCGCCAGCAGCTTGGCCGGTTGGACGACGGTTGAAGCTTTCTTT
clone size: NA
D gene: NA
J gene: TRBJ1-1
V gene: TRBV5-1

CDR3 protein: CASSPDSYGYTF
CDR3 DNA: TGTGCCAGCAGCCCGGACTCATATGGCTACACCTTC
clone size: NA
D gene: NA
J gene: TRBJ1-2
V gene: TRBV27

CDR3 protein: CASSHPGLAGVADTQYF
CDR3 DNA: TGCGCCAGCAGCCACCCCGGACTAGCGGGAGTAGCAGATACGCAGTATTTT
clone size: NA
D gene: TRBD2
J gene: TRBJ2-3
V gene: TRBV4-1

CDR3 protein: CASSPPFRQAHGYTF
CDR3 DNA: TGTGCCAGCTCACCACCGTTCCGACAGGCCCATGGCTACACCTTC
clone size: NA
D gene: NA
J gene: TRBJ1-2
V gene: TRBV18

CDR3 protein: CASSLGRAGDRYGYTF
CDR3 DNA: TGTGCCAGCAGCCTAGGGAGGGCAGGGGATAGATATGGCTACACCTTC
clone size: NA
D gene: NA
J gene: TRBJ1-2
V gene: TRBV7-7

CDR3 protein: CASSLGSPTYNEQFF
CDR3 DNA: TGTGCCAGCAGCTTGGGATCGCCTACCTACAATGAGCAGTTCTTC
clone size: NA
D gene: NA
J gene: TRBJ2-1
V gene: TRBV5-5

CDR3 protein: CASFDSYNSPLHF
CDR3 DNA: TGTGCCAGCTTCGACAGTTATAATTCACCCCTCCACTTT
clone size: NA
D gene: NA
J gene: TRBJ1-6
V gene: TRBV6-5

CDR3 protein: CASSYRGLNNSPLHF
CDR3 DNA: TGTGCCAGCAGCTACAGGGGGCTGAATAATTCACCCCTCCACTTT
clone size: NA
D gene: TRBD1
J gene: TRBJ1-6
V gene: TRBV7-2

CDR3 protein: CASSLALLNTGELFF
CDR3 DNA: TGCGCCAGCAGCCTTGCCTTATTGAACACCGGGGAGCTGTTTTTT
clone size: NA
D gene: NA
J gene: TRBJ2-2
V gene: TRBV4-3

CDR3 protein: CASSLEVGSGSWNEQFF
CDR3 DNA: TGTGCCAGCAGCTTAGAAGTTGGTAGCGGGAGTTGGAATGAGCAGTTCTTC
clone size: NA
D gene: TRBD2
J gene: TRBJ2-1
V gene: TRBV7-8

CDR3 protein: CASSRPGLADSKNIQYF
CDR3 DNA: TGTGCCAGCAGCCGCCCGGGACTAGCGGATTCCAAAAACATTCAGTACTTC
clone size: NA
D gene: TRBD2
J gene: TRBJ2-4
V gene: TRBV11-2

CDR3 protein: CASSQELSQPQHF
CDR3 DNA: TGTGCCAGCAGCCAAGAGTTGTCTCAGCCCCAGCATTTT
clone size: NA
D gene: NA
J gene: TRBJ1-5
V gene: TRBV3-1/TRBV3-2

CDR3 protein: CASRPQGRMSNSPLHF
CDR3 DNA: TGTGCCAGCAGGCCACAGGGTAGAATGAGCAATTCACCCCTCCACTTT
clone size: NA
D gene: NA
J gene: TRBJ1-6
V gene: TRBV27

CDR3 protein: CASSGRDRRRGQNTIYF
CDR3 DNA: TGTGCCAGTAGTGGACGGGACAGGCGAAGAGGCCAAAACACCATATATTTT
clone size: NA
D gene: TRBD1
J gene: TRBJ1-3
V gene: TRBV19

CDR3 protein: CASSPGGPEAFF
CDR3 DNA: TGTGCCAGCTCCCCAGGGGGGCCTGAAGCTTTCTTT
clone size: few
D gene: TRBD1
J gene: TRBJ1-1
V gene: TRBV18

CDR3 protein: CASSLTSYEQYF
CDR3 DNA: TGTGCCAGCAGCTTGACTAGCTACGAGCAGTACTTC
clone size: NA
D gene: NA
J gene: TRBJ2-7
V gene: TRBV5-6

CDR3 protein: CASSLTFRETQYF
CDR3 DNA: TGTGCCAGCAGCCTCACCTTTCGAGAGACCCAGTACTTC
clone size: NA
D gene: NA
J gene: TRBJ2-5
V gene: TRBV7-2

CDR3 protein: CATSGQNTGELFF
CDR3 DNA: TGTGCCACCAGTGGACAGAACACCGGGGAGCTGTTTTTT
clone size: NA
D gene: NA
J gene: TRBJ2-2
V gene: TRBV24-1

CDR3 protein: CASNPDGAIGETQYF
CDR3 DNA: TGTGCCAGCAACCCGGACGGAGCGATTGGAGAGACCCAGTACTTC
clone size: NA
D gene: NA
J gene: TRBJ2-5
V gene: TRBV7-8

CDR3 protein: CASSYSRGFYGYTF
CDR3 DNA: TGTGCCAGCAGTTACTCGAGGGGTTTCTATGGCTACACCTTC
clone size: once
D gene: NA
J gene: TRBJ1-2
V gene: TRBV6-5

CDR3 protein: CASSLRAEAGVGGTDTQYF
CDR3 DNA: TGCGCCAGCAGCCTCCGGGCCGAGGCGGGAGTTGGGGGCACAGATACGCAGTATTTT
clone size: NA
D gene: TRBD2
J gene: TRBJ2-3
V gene: TRBV4-1

CDR3 protein: CASSHELTSGLYNEQFF
CDR3 DNA: TGTGCCAGCAGCCACGAACTGACTAGCGGCCTTTACAATGAGCAGTTCTTC
clone size: NA
D gene: TRBD2
J gene: TRBJ2-1
V gene: TRBV3-1/TRBV3-2

CDR3 protein: CASSSTGGASQPQHF
CDR3 DNA: TGTGCCAGTAGTTCGACAGGGGGCGCGAGTCAGCCCCAGCATTTT
clone size: once
D gene: TRBD1
J gene: TRBJ1-5
V gene: TRBV19

CDR3 protein: CASGDRGRADTQYF
CDR3 DNA: TGCGCCAGCGGCGACAGGGGGCGAGCAGATACGCAGTATTTT
clone size: NA
D gene: TRBD1
J gene: TRBJ2-3
V gene: TRBV4-3

CDR3 protein: CASSLGGIQPQHF
CDR3 DNA: TGTGCCAGCAGTTTAGGGGGCATTCAGCCCCAGCATTTT
clone size: NA
D gene: NA
J gene: TRBJ1-5
V gene: TRBV12-3/TRBV12-4

CDR3 protein: CASSKGAGQGYGYTF
CDR3 DNA: TGTGCCAGCAGTAAAGGGGCGGGACAGGGATATGGCTACACCTTC
clone size: NA
D gene: TRBD1
J gene: TRBJ1-2
V gene: TRBV7-9